The T cell receptor (beta chain) described here comes from a study of cytomegalovirus exposure and HLA in healthy donors. In the PCR, 60 Vbeta and 13 Jbeta primers were used. Per the original methods: In a later analysis, around 10 million of approximately 81 million unique beta chains occurred in at least two donors. Assay: immunoSEQ multiplex PCR; the TCRdb copy retains only in-frame clones and omits some. V and J calls plus clone size are reproduced from that table; the DNA served to infer D and trimming. Of roughly 71,000 clones in the sample, over 70% are singletons; the top ten hold about an eighth. Trimming removed 6 bases from V and 2 bases from J; junction bases left unmatched: 9. Germline lookup yields CDR1 ENHRY and CDR2 SYGVKD. The CDR3 loop spans 17 amino acids.

This sequence joins TRBV10-3 and TRBJ2-1, with 11 bases aligning to TRBD2. This sequence was found in a human donor in good health. Sequencing was done on a sample of PBMCs. The CDR3 region has the DNA TGTGCCATCAGCCACCCCCTGGGACTAGCGGCCTACAATGAGCAGTTCTTC. It is translated as CAISHPLGLAAYNEQFF.